Included here is one T cell receptor (beta chain) sequence, with context. This clonotype was detected once. Its antigen is not yet known. No clone much larger than this one lies a single base away; base qualities are absent. A read on its own is weak evidence. These data belong to a study of CD8 T cells in Susac syndrome (dated by TCRdb to about 2019). In the study overall: Among the Susac syndrome patients who were sequenced, clinically active disease was present in six and clinical remission was observed in roughly eight. Susac syndrome patients were therapy-naive, on corticosteroids (some also receiving IVIg), or on IVIg alone at blood withdrawal. Whether CD8+ T cell activation and differentiation in Susac syndrome was antigen driven was tested using repertoire sequencing.

RNA was extracted using the RNeasy kit, and about 0.45 to 1 ug of the RNA was reverse transcribed with random hexamers. TCR beta CDR3 regions were amplified with the immunoSEQ multiplex PCR assay covering 54 Vbeta and 13 Jbeta segments. PCR amplification bias was corrected by using a synthetic template baseline for primer optimization and computational correction. In the paper's pipeline: Reads were annotated to V, D and J genes according to IMGT and were analyzed with immunoSEQ Analyzer, with only productive sequences retained. Clonality was computed as one minus Shannon entropy normalized by log2 of the number of productive unique sequences. Public and private clones were assessed among the 100 most prevalent clones of each patient and control. Clones were defined as Susac-specific if absent from the healthy and MS cohorts, from roughly 1,100 published viral clones and from other ImmuneACCESS disease sequences. Through fastp at Q25 and MiXCR, TCRdb rebuilt clones from the public reads, retaining in-frame beta chains. Here each entry gathers all rows of one CDR3 protein and keeps the most common genes and DNA. These V and J calls rely on TCRdb rather than the paper's analysis. This sample comprises around 170,000 distinct CDR3 sequences, approximately 94% of them detected only once. The top ten clonotypes cover roughly 0.093% of the sample.

What the study reported, not specific to this receptor: The TCR sequencing and HLA analysis was acknowledged to have included a relatively small number of individuals. In patients with Susac syndrome, the CD4+ T cell repertoire showed no detectable clonal expansion.

Based on the germline V gene (reference sequence), the CDR1 and CDR2 sequences are LNHDA and SQIVND. CDR3 length: 14 amino acids, cysteine to phenylalanine. The CDR3 DNA has 42 bases and is translated from base 1. V ends up 8 bases short and J 1 base short, with an unmatched junction base count of 2. High-throughput TCR beta sequencing profiled peripheral blood CD8+ and CD4+ T cells from healthy donors, Susac syndrome patients and multiple sclerosis patients. The Susac syndrome patients fulfilled recently defined diagnostic criteria for either definite or probable disease. Bulk CD8+ and CD4+ T cells were purified by magnetic negative isolation, while CD8+ TEMRA cells were enriched using FACS. Blood was collected in EDTA tubes and processed within 24 hours, with PBMCs isolated through density gradient centrifugation. PBMCs destined for TCR sequencing were cryopreserved in liquid nitrogen and later thawed in a 37 °C water bath. The sorted or isolated CD4+, CD8+ and CD8+ TEMRA cells reached a purity of at least 90%.

Sequenced material: CD4+ T cells from PBMCs. The rearrangement joined TRBV19 to TRBJ1-5; 10 central nucleotides agree with TRBD1. The receptor was derived from a human donor with Susac syndrome. The DNA sequence follows: TGTGCCAGTTGGGACAGGGGAAGCAATCAGCCCCAGCATTTT. Its product reads: CASWDRGSNQPQHF.